Listed here are 12 T cell receptor beta chains from one sample, sequenced in a study of shared clonotypes between healthy human individuals. Sequencing was performed with immunoSEQ multiplex PCR; in TCRdb, only in-frame clones are kept and a portion is missing. This sample has approximately 1,000,000 clones, with approximately 80% found just once. The sample comprised memory CD4+ T cells from PBMCs. Subset here: CD45RA-negative fraction. Every receptor here comes from a man in his late teens or twenties in good health. Some clones in this sample may be carry-over from other donors' samples.

As regards this clone: The same CDR3 is also encoded by other DNA sequences in this sample. The CDR3: CASSLDRGNTIYF. DNA for the CDR3: TGTGCCAGCAGCCTAGACAGGGGAAACACCATATATTTT. The chain uses TRBV5-4 and TRBJ1-3; D is possibly TRBD1 (6 bases). This CDR3 has 13 residues. Trimming took off 4 bases at V and 4 bases at J, with 9 bases between the two ends. Germline loops: CDR1 SGHNT, CDR2 YYREEE (reference sequence). Complete variable domain (other parts from reference TRBV5-4 and TRBJ1-3): ETGVTQSPTHLIKTRGQQVTLRCSSQSGHNTVSWYQQALGQGPQFIFQYYREEENGRGNFPPRFSGLQFPNYSSELNVNALELDDSALYLCASSLDRGNTIYFGEGSWLTVV.

V is TRBV18 and J is TRBJ2-7; D may be TRBD1 (6 bases). Germline V lookup: CDR1 KGHSH, CDR2 LQKENI. The V end lost 6 bases, the J end lost 3 bases, and 18 bases lay between the germline ends. The CDR3 length is 15 residues. In nucleotides, the CDR3 is TGTGCCAGCTCCGACAGCGGACAGACAAGCTACGAGCAGTACTTC. This sequence encodes CASSDSGQTSYEQYF.

The V and J genes are TRBV28 and TRBJ2-6; perhaps TRBD2 as D (6 bases). The CDR3 is made up of 14 amino acids. Germline lookup yields CDR1 MDHEN and CDR2 SYDVKM. Trimming stripped 10 bases from V and 0 bases from J, with 10 bases between. The CDR3 is CATGGSSGANVLTF. CDR3 nucleotide sequence: TGTGCCACCGGAGGGAGCTCTGGGGCCAACGTCCTGACTTTC. The full variable domain, with the rest looked up from reference TRBV28 and TRBJ2-6, is DVKVTQSSRYLVKRTGEKVFLECVQDMDHENMFWYRQDPGLGLRLIYFSYDVKMKEKGDIPEGYSVSREKKERFSLILESASTNQTSMYLCATGGSSGANVLTFGAGSRLTVL.

The chain couples TRBV6-5 to TRBJ2-7; maybe TRBD2 (5 bases). CDR1 and CDR2 from the germline V gene are MNHEY and SVGAGI. The CDR3 totals 15 residues. V lost 0 bases to trimming and J lost 0 bases, with 9 bases between them. The CDR3 protein is CASSYSRASSYEQYF. As DNA, the CDR3 is TGTGCCAGCAGTTACTCGAGGGCGAGCTCCTACGAGCAGTACTTC.

This clone has more than one count but fewer than ten. This chain uses TRBV29-1 with TRBJ2-3; tentatively, D is TRBD2 (5 bases). The CDR3 spans 13 residues. V lost 3 bases and J lost 2, with 9 bases in between. Germline CDR1 is SQVTM and CDR2 is ANQGSEA. The CDR3 region is CSVDSANTDTQYF. The CDR3 DNA reads TGCAGCGTTGATAGCGCGAACACAGATACGCAGTATTTT.

Only a few counts were recorded for this clone. The chain carries TRBV28 and TRBJ2-3, with 7 bases aligning to TRBD2. There are 15 residues in the CDR3. V dropped 6 bases and J dropped 1; count of bases not matched to a gene: 7. Germline V gives CDR1 MDHEN, CDR2 SYDVKM. The CDR3 loop reads CASRPLGGGTDTQYF. CDR3 nucleotides: TGTGCCAGCAGGCCCCTGGGGGGGGGCACAGATACGCAGTATTTT. The full variable domain, its missing parts supplied by reference TRBV28 and TRBJ2-3, is DVKVTQSSRYLVKRTGEKVFLECVQDMDHENMFWYRQDPGLGLRLIYFSYDVKMKEKGDIPEGYSVSREKKERFSLILESASTNQTSMYLCASRPLGGGTDTQYFGPGTRLTVL.

The rearrangement links TRBV5-1 to TRBJ2-2; D gene uncertain. Per the germline V gene, CDR1 is SGHRS and CDR2 is YFSETQ. Trimming removed 4 bases at V and 1 base at J, with 11 bases between. The CDR3 consists of 15 residues. The CDR3 protein is CASSGTEGNTGELFF. CDR3 coding DNA: TGCGCCAGCAGCGGTACCGAAGGGAACACCGGGGAGCTGTTTTTT.

The chain employs TRBV5-1 and TRBJ2-5; 7 bases are shared with TRBD1. Germline trimming cut 8 bases from V and 1 base from J; bases unmatched to any gene: 5. The CDR3 loop spans 13 amino acids. Germline CDR1 is SGHRS and CDR2 is YFSETQ. This CDR3 reads CASGWDSQETQYF. DNA of the CDR3: TGCGCCAGTGGATGGGACAGCCAAGAGACCCAGTACTTC.

A note on this clone: This may be a read error: a much more frequent sequence differs by one nucleotide. The J gene is TRBJ2-5, the V gene TRBV6-5; 7 positions match TRBD2. The trim removed 6 bases at V and 2 bases at J, leaving 3 bases unmatched. Germline V gives CDR1 MNHEY, CDR2 SVGAGI. The CDR3 is 13 amino acids. CDR3: CASSLGGQETQYF. The CDR3 coding sequence is TGTGCCAGCAGCCTCGGGGGGCAAGAGACCCAGTACTTC.

At least ten counts were recorded for this clone. This chain uses TRBV18 with TRBJ2-1, with 11 bases matching TRBD2. The CDR3 is 15 amino acids. Looked up from germline, CDR1 is KGHSH and CDR2 is LQKENI. Trimming cost V 3 bases and J 6 bases; bases outside gene matches: 4. The chain's CDR3 is CASSPASGRFNEQFF. The CDR3 nucleotides read TGTGCCAGCTCACCGGCTAGCGGGAGGTTCAATGAGCAGTTCTTC.

The chain employs TRBV18 and TRBJ2-3, with 8 nucleotides matching TRBD1. In germline, CDR1 is KGHSH, CDR2 LQKENI. The trim removed 5 bases at V and 0 bases at J, leaving 4 bases unmatched. The CDR3 is 15 amino acids. This CDR3 reads CASSSRDRSTDTQYF. CDR3 DNA: TGTGCCAGCTCATCCCGGGACAGGAGCACAGATACGCAGTATTTT.

On this clone itself: Other DNA variants within this sample encode the same CDR3. The genes are TRBV5-1 and TRBJ2-7; possibly TRBD2 for D (5 bases). V was shortened by 2 bases and J by 2 bases, with 8 bases between the two germline ends. The length of the CDR3 is 13 residues. Per germline, CDR1 SGHRS and CDR2 YFSETQ. The CDR3 bases are TGCGCCAGCAGCTTAAGGGAGCCCTACGAGCAGTACTTC. Translation: CASSLREPYEQYF.